This entry concerns a single T cell receptor (beta chain). Its matching antigen is unknown. The length of the CDR3 is 12 residues. Trimming cost V 6 bases and J 6 bases, with 11 bases left between them. Germline V gene data show CDR1 as MNHEY and CDR2 as SVGAGI. These data are taken from a study of blood T cells in healthy people across ages. The overall study: The template switching approach captured approximately one barcoded beta molecule for every two T cells.

The study's findings and limits: CMV status of donors was unknown, possibly confounding expanded clonotype changes. A roughly linear age-dependent decrease characterized TCR beta diversity per million T cells.

Together with a sample-barcoded 5' primer, a J-beta primer mix was included in a second PCR lasting roughly 6 to 12 cycles. MiXCR, run by TCRdb on the 5' RACE reads, gives a single entry per CDR3 protein. This sample has approximately 400,000 distinct CDR3 sequences, with roughly half found just once. V usage is TRBV6-5 and J usage is TRBJ1-1; perhaps TRBD1 as D (6 bases). This TCR came from a man in his sixties in good health. Specimen: blood. The CDR3 DNA reads as TGTGCCAGCAGCCGACGACAGGCTGAAGCTTTCTTT. This translates into CASSRRQAEAFF.